The 3 T cell receptor beta chains in this list originate from one sample, sequenced in a study of cytomegalovirus exposure and HLA in healthy donors. The PCR made use of 60 Vbeta and 13 Jbeta primers. TCRdb's table, derived via immunoSEQ multiplex PCR, lists solely in-frame clones and lacks some. The repertoire consists of more than 100,000 clones, with 80% occurring once and the leading ten covering around 9.5%. What was sequenced was PBMCs. The receptors were gathered from a female donor in good health and CMV-seropositive.

V usage is TRBV5-8 and J usage is TRBJ1-5; D is possibly TRBD1 (6 bases). The V end was cut by 10 bases, the J end by 9 bases, with 20 bases between. The germline V gene encodes CDR1 SGHTS and CDR2 YDEGEE. The CDR3 is made up of 13 amino acids. The CDR3 region has the DNA TGTGCCTACAGTACGCGGGGGCCTGGGCCCCAGCATTTT. Translated: CAYSTRGPGPQHF.

The genes are TRBV15 and TRBJ2-4, with 12 bases identical to TRBD2. This CDR3 region has 15 residues. Trimming at V came to 4 bases and at J to 8 bases, leaving 6 bases not matched to a gene. Germline V CDR1 and CDR2: LNHNV, YYDKDF (reference sequence). Here the CDR3 DNA reads TGTGCCACCAGCAAGCGGACTAGCGGGGACGACATTCAGTACTTC. Protein product: CATSKRTSGDDIQYF.

This chain uses TRBV11-2 with TRBJ1-2, with unresolved D. With 5 bases removed from V and 1 base from J, the gap between germline ends came to 11 bases. CDR3 length: 14 amino acids. Germline V gives CDR1 SGHAT, CDR2 FQNNGV. The CDR3 DNA reads TGTGCCAGCAGCCTCTACGAGGGTAACTATGGCTACACCTTC. Residues: CASSLYEGNYGYTF.